A single sample gave rise to the 21 T cell receptor beta chains below, sequenced in a study of shared clonotypes between healthy human individuals. The table came from immunoSEQ multiplex PCR; TCRdb's copy has only in-frame clones and leaves some out. The data show around 600,000 clones, with about 97% seen just once and roughly 0.05% held by the top ten. Sequencing input: naive CD4+ T cells sorted from blood. The subset was: CD45RA+ positively selected. These TCRs come from a woman in her 30s in good health.

The chain uses TRBV7-9 and TRBJ1-2; D unclear. This CDR3 comprises 15 residues. CDR1 is SEHNR, CDR2 FQNEAQ, per germline (reference sequence). Trimming shortened V by 4 bases and J by 7 bases, and 19 bases separated the two germline ends. Here the CDR3 DNA reads TGTGCCAGCAGCTCCATCAATTCGACATCCGGTGGCTACACCTTC. This translates into CASSSINSTSGGYTF.

The count of this clone is one. The chain recombines TRBV7-6 with TRBJ2-2; tentatively, D is TRBD2 (6 bases). The CDR3 covers 16 residues. V shed 5 bases and J shed 2 bases, with 15 bases lying between them. CDR1 is SGHVS and CDR2 is FNYEAQ in the germline V gene. The CDR3 loop is CASSIAGSPNTGELFF. CDR3 DNA: TGTGCCAGCAGCATCGCCGGGAGCCCAAACACCGGGGAGCTGTTTTTT.

V is TRBV10-1 and J is TRBJ2-7, with 10 bases aligning to TRBD2. Per the germline V gene, CDR1 is WNHNN and CDR2 is SYGVQD (reference sequence). There are 16 residues in the CDR3. The ends lost 7 bases at V and 2 bases at J; junction bases unmatched: 11. CDR3: CASTPGSGRAAYEQYF. CDR3 nucleotide sequence: TGCGCCAGCACCCCGGGAAGCGGGAGGGCCGCCTACGAGCAGTACTTC.

The chain recombines TRBV7-2 with TRBJ2-1; maybe TRBD2 (5 bases). Trimming pared 4 bases from V and 0 bases from J, leaving 16 bases between. Germline V gives CDR1 SGHTA, CDR2 FQGNSA. The CDR3 length is 17 residues. As DNA, the CDR3 is TGTGCCAGCAGCTCGAACGCACCGGGATACTCCTACAATGAGCAGTTCTTC. It yields the protein CASSSNAPGYSYNEQFF.

The V call is TRBV27, the J call TRBJ2-3, with D perhaps matching TRBD1 or TRBD2 (7 bases each). This CDR3 spans 15 amino acids. Germline loops: CDR1 MNHEY, CDR2 SMNVEV (reference sequence). Between the trimmed V and J ends, which lost 0 bases and 4 bases, there was a span of 11 bases. The CDR3 loop reads CASSLSPGGADTQYF. The CDR3 DNA is TGTGCCAGCAGTTTATCCCCAGGGGGGGCAGATACGCAGTATTTT.

The V and J genes are TRBV14 and TRBJ2-7; perhaps TRBD1 as D (5 bases). Trimming cost V 4 bases and J 4 bases, with 20 bases left between them. Germline V gene data show CDR1 as SGHDN and CDR2 as FVKESK. The CDR3 spans 16 residues. This chain's CDR3 is CASSPGPHAQVYEQYF. In DNA form, the CDR3 reads TGTGCCAGCAGCCCAGGCCCGCACGCACAGGTTTACGAGCAGTACTTC.

The chain uses TRBV6-6 and TRBJ2-7, with 7 bases fitting TRBD1. J was trimmed by 1 base and V by 4 bases; bases with no gene match: 4. CDR1 MNHNY and CDR2 SVGAGI come from the germline V gene (reference sequence). The CDR3 runs 14 residues. For the CDR3, the DNA is TGTGCCAGCAGTTGGGACAGTAGATCCTACGAGCAGTACTTC. Translating gives CASSWDSRSYEQYF.

This clone occurred once. The chain combines TRBV5-1 with TRBJ2-3; TRBD2 might be the D (5 bases). CDR3 size: 17 residues. Trimming removed 3 bases from V and 0 bases from J, with 17 bases in between. The germline CDR1 and CDR2 sequences are SGHRS and YFSETQ. CDR3 nucleotide sequence: TGCGCCAGCAGCTCCAGAATAGGAGGCCCTAGCACAGATACGCAGTATTTT. Translating gives CASSSRIGGPSTDTQYF.

This clone was counted between two and nine times. The chain links TRBV6-9 to TRBJ1-5; D is uncertain. The V gene lost 5 bases and the J gene lost 5 bases, with 16 bases spanning the gap. The CDR3 loop spans 15 amino acids. Germline lookup yields CDR1 MNHGY and CDR2 SVAAGI. DNA for the CDR3: TGTGCCAGCAGTCCCTCCCTGTGGGCAGATCAGCCCCAGCATTTT. Amino acids: CASSPSLWADQPQHF.

The rearrangement uses TRBV18 and TRBJ2-7; 8 positions match TRBD1. CDR3 size: 16 residues. Germline CDR1 KGHSH, CDR2 LQKENI. With V trimmed by 2 bases and J by 2 bases, 8 bases remained unmatched. As DNA, the CDR3 is TGTGCCAGCTCACCAATTGCAACAGGGGGTCCCTACGAGCAGTACTTC. Its translation: CASSPIATGGPYEQYF.

The chain combines TRBV5-6 with TRBJ2-5; weak D call: TRBD1 (6 bases). The J call is uncertain, as TRBJ2-7 better fits the DNA end. Germline V CDR1 and CDR2: SGHDT, YYEEEE. The CDR3 has 14 amino acids. The CDR3 reads CASSSDRWGTEQYF. The CDR3 nucleotides read TGTGCCAGCAGTTCTGACAGGTGGGGGACCGAGCAGTACTTC.

The chain is built from TRBV29-1 and TRBJ2-7; TRBD1 matches at 7 bases. The trim removed 4 bases at V and 2 bases at J, leaving 5 bases unmatched. The CDR3 loop spans 13 amino acids. The germline V gene has CDR1 SQVTM and CDR2 ANQGSEA. CDR3 sequence (DNA): TGCAGCGTTGTGAGACAGGGACCCTACGAGCAGTACTTC. Its translation is CSVVRQGPYEQYF.

The chain is built from TRBV18 and TRBJ1-4; D gene uncertain. Germline-derived CDR1 and CDR2 are KGHSH and LQKENI. The CDR3 runs to 11 residues. Trimming removed 1 base from V and 8 bases from J, with 2 bases in between. CDR3 in DNA: TGTGCCAGCTCACCACAGGAAAAACTGTTTTTT. Translation gives CASSPQEKLFF.

The V call is TRBV18, the J call TRBJ1-1; D gene uncertain. The CDR3 loop spans 13 amino acids. With 5 bases removed from V and 1 base from J, the gap between germline ends came to 8 bases. Germline V gene lookup returns CDR1 KGHSH and CDR2 LQKENI. The CDR3 nucleotides read TGTGCCAGCTCAACGGTGGGGAACACTGAAGCTTTCTTT. It codes for CASSTVGNTEAFF.

The rearrangement uses TRBV28 and TRBJ2-7; TRBD2 is a possible D gene (5 bases). V was clipped by 4 bases and J by 3 bases, with 13 bases between them. Germline V gene data show CDR1 as MDHEN and CDR2 as SYDVKM. The CDR3 covers 14 residues. In DNA form, the CDR3 reads TGTGCCAGCAGTTCCAAGCGGAGCGGCTACGAGCAGTACTTC. Translating gives CASSSKRSGYEQYF.

The chain joins TRBV13 to TRBJ2-1; the match to TRBD1 covers 9 bases. The CDR3 is made up of 17 amino acids. The germline gives CDR1 PRHDT, CDR2 FYEKMQ (reference sequence). V trimming: 2 bases; J trimming: 1 base; junction bases outside the gene matches: 6. The CDR3 coding sequence is TGTGCCAGCAGCTTAAGGACAGGGGTTACTTCCTACAATGAGCAGTTCTTC. Translated, it gives CASSLRTGVTSYNEQFF.

The rearrangement uses TRBV19 and TRBJ2-7, with 11 bases aligning to TRBD1. CDR3 size: 14 residues. Germline V gives CDR1 LNHDA, CDR2 SQIVND (reference sequence). The junction had 9 bases not matched to a gene; V was cut back by 10 bases and J by 4 bases. The CDR3 here is CATAPGTGGYEQYF. DNA of the CDR3: TGTGCCACCGCACCAGGGACAGGGGGTTACGAGCAGTACTTC. Combining the CDR3 with reference TRBV19 and TRBJ2-7 gives the whole variable domain DGGITQSPKYLFRKEGQNVTLSCEQNLNHDAMYWYRQDPGQGLRLIYYSQIVNDFQKGDIAEGYSVSREKKESFPLTVTSAQKNPTAFYLCATAPGTGGYEQYFGPGTRLTVT.

The chain combines TRBV6-6 with TRBJ2-2; tentatively, D is TRBD2 (5 bases). Germline V CDR1 and CDR2: MNHNY, SVGAGI (reference sequence). Trimming cost V 7 bases and J 1 base, with 16 bases left between them. This CDR3 comprises 16 residues. The CDR3 loop reads CASTPTGLWNTGELFF. CDR3 in DNA: TGTGCCAGCACCCCCACCGGACTTTGGAACACCGGGGAGCTGTTTTTT.

This clone appeared a single time. The chain recombines TRBV19 with TRBJ1-5, with a tentative D call TRBD1 (5 bases). CDR1 and CDR2 (germline): LNHDA, SQIVND (reference sequence). The CDR3 totals 14 residues. Trimming removed 5 bases from V and 0 bases from J, with 8 bases in between. The CDR3 region is CASSGQGSNQPQHF. The CDR3 DNA is TGTGCCAGTAGTGGGCAGGGTAGCAATCAGCCCCAGCATTTT.

The gene calls are TRBV30 and TRBJ1-2; D unclear. The V and J ends lost 1 base and 4 bases respectively, with 13 bases between them. CDR1 GTSNPN and CDR2 SVGIG come from the germline V gene (reference sequence). CDR3 length equals 14 residues. The CDR3: CAWSATSFGYGYTF. The DNA for the CDR3 is TGTGCCTGGAGTGCCACTTCTTTTGGCTATGGCTACACCTTC.

This CDR3 is CASSLLNSGVDKLQFF. For the CDR3, the DNA is TGCGCCAGCAGCTTGTTAAATAGCGGGGTCGACAAATTGCAGTTCTTC. The chain uses TRBV5-1 and TRBJ2-1; 8 bases match TRBD2. V gave up 1 base and J gave up 12 bases; unmatched junction bases: 15. CDR1 and CDR2 from the germline V gene are SGHRS and YFSETQ. The CDR3 covers 16 residues.